A selection of T cell receptor beta chains follows, all from one sample in a study of human T cells and chemical hapten exposure. One entry per CDR3 protein, called by TCRdb with MiXCR from the RACE reads. The sample holds roughly 180,000 distinct CDR3 sequences, 20% to 25% seen once. This material consisted of whole blood, taken in connection with sensitization to the hapten diphenylcyclopropenone (DPC). Receptors were obtained from a woman between 50 and 59 years old with alopecia areata. Some clones in this sample may be carry-over from other donors' samples. The CDR3 runs from the conserved cysteine through the conserved F or W. D genes are given only for firm matches. Clone sizes are given selectively: once, few, many, or a class where the clone is expanded.

d_call j_call v_call clone_size cdr3_length cdr3_nt cdr3_aa
. TRBJ2-3 TRBV3-1 . 14 TGTGCCAGCAGCATGGCTATTCACACAGATACGCAGTATTTT CASSMAIHTDTQYF
. TRBJ2-2 TRBV6-5 . 13 TGTGCCAGCCGACTAGGTAACACCGGGGAGCTGTTTTTT CASRLGNTGELFF
TRBD2 TRBJ2-1 TRBV10-3 few 13 TGTGCCATTAGAGCGGGAGGAGCCAATGAGCAGTTCTTC CAIRAGGANEQFF
. TRBJ1-2 TRBV29-1 . 10 TGCAGCGTTGGAGGGGTCGGCTACACCTTC CSVGGVGYTF
. TRBJ1-1 TRBV4-1 . 17 TGCGCCAGCAGCCAATCAACTTTAGACAGCCAGAGGACTGAAGCTTTCTTT CASSQSTLDSQRTEAFF
. TRBJ2-6 TRBV5-6 few 13 TGTGCCAGCACCCTCTCTGGGGCCAACGTCCTGACTTTC CASTLSGANVLTF
TRBD1 TRBJ2-1 TRBV18 . 17 TGTGCCAGCTCACCAGGACAGGGGGCGATTTCCTACAATGAGCAGTTCTTC CASSPGQGAISYNEQFF
. TRBJ2-3 TRBV30 . 14 TGTGCCTGGAGTGTCGGGGGCCGGGAAGATACGCAGTATTTT CAWSVGGREDTQYF
. TRBJ1-2 TRBV5-1 . 14 TGCGCCAGCAGCTCAGGAGGTGTCAACTATGGCTACACCTTC CASSSGGVNYGYTF
. TRBJ2-4 TRBV27 few 17 TGTGCCAGCAGTCCCCGGATAGCGCGAGGGGCCAAAAACATTCAGTACTTC CASSPRIARGAKNIQYF
. TRBJ1-4 TRBV5-1 . 15 TGCGCCAGCAGCTTGAATTGGGCAACTAATGAAAAACTGTTTTTT CASSLNWATNEKLFF
. TRBJ1-2 TRBV6-2/TRBV6-3 . 11 TGTGCCAGCAGGATACAGAGCGGCTACACCTTC CASRIQSGYTF
. TRBJ2-7 TRBV7-6 . 14 TGTGCCAGCAGCGCATATTGGGAGTCATACGAGCAGTACTTC CASSAYWESYEQYF
. TRBJ2-2 TRBV7-2 once 15 TGTGCCAGCAGCTTAGTGCGGGCGAACACCGGGGAGCTGTTTTTT CASSLVRANTGELFF
. TRBJ1-4 TRBV12-3/TRBV12-4 few 18 TGTGCCAGCAGTTTACGTTTGGCAGGGGTTGGTACTAATGAAAAACTGTTTTTT CASSLRLAGVGTNEKLFF
. TRBJ2-1 TRBV3-1 . 14 TGTGCCAGCAGCCATGCTGACCGGGAGACGGAGCAGTTCTTC CASSHADRETEQFF
. TRBJ2-7 TRBV3-1 . 14 TGTGCCAGCAGCCCCCAGGAGCGCGACTACGAGCAGTACTTC CASSPQERDYEQYF
. TRBJ2-2 TRBV20-1 . 12 TGCAGTGCTAGAGGTGTGATCGGGGAGCTGTTTTTT CSARGVIGELFF
. TRBJ2-1 TRBV4-2 few 16 TGTGCCAGCAGCCTCCCGGGACCCCCCTTGTCGAATGAGCAGTTCTTC CASSLPGPPLSNEQFF
TRBD2 TRBJ2-1 TRBV11-1 . 16 TGTGCCAGCAGTCAATCCGGGACTAGCGTCTACAATGAGCAGTTCTTC CASSQSGTSVYNEQFF
. TRBJ1-3 TRBV5-1 few 15 TGCGCCAGCAGCTTGGCAGGGGCTGACGGAAACACCATATATTTT CASSLAGADGNTIYF
. TRBJ2-1 TRBV20-1 . 15 TGCAGTGCTAGTGGGGGCGCGGGTTTCTACAATGAGCAGTTCTTC CSASGGAGFYNEQFF
. TRBJ1-2 TRBV5-5 . 15 TGTGCCAGCAGCTTTACCCCAGAAATTAACTATGGCTACACCTTC CASSFTPEINYGYTF
. TRBJ1-2 TRBV18 many 14 TGTGCCAGCTCACCACTATTAAACGACTATGGCTACACCTTC CASSPLLNDYGYTF
. TRBJ2-1 TRBV7-9 . 12 TGTGCCAGCAGCTTAGTTCCCTGGGAGCAGTTCTTC CASSLVPWEQFF
TRBD1 TRBJ1-1 TRBV27 few 14 TGTGCCAGCAGACCGAGACAGGGAAACACTGAAGCTTTCTTT CASRPRQGNTEAFF
. TRBJ1-2 TRBV20-1 . 15 TGCAGTGCTAGAGATATCGGGGGCGGGAACTATGGCTACACCTTC CSARDIGGGNYGYTF
. TRBJ1-2 TRBV28 few 12 TGTGCCAGCAGCACGGGGTTCAGGGGCTACACCTTC CASSTGFRGYTF
TRBD2 TRBJ2-3 TRBV5-1 . 16 TGCGCCAGCAGCTCGGGACTAGCGACACGAACAGATACGCAGTATTTT CASSSGLATRTDTQYF
TRBD1 TRBJ1-1 TRBV20-1 many 15 TGCAGTGCTAGTGACTTTTTAGGGCAGGGGGATGAAGCTTTCTTT CSASDFLGQGDEAFF
. TRBJ2-3 TRBV10-2 few 14 TGCGCCGTGACGCGGGAAGGGGGCACAGATACGCAGTATTTT CAVTREGGTDTQYF
TRBD2 TRBJ2-1 TRBV27 . 18 TGTGCCAGCAGTTTATTAGCTAGCGGGAGCCACTACTACAATGAGCAGTTCTTC CASSLLASGSHYYNEQFF
TRBD2 TRBJ2-3 TRBV9 few 15 TGTGCCAGCAGCCCAAGGACTAGCGGCACAGATACGCAGTATTTT CASSPRTSGTDTQYF
TRBD2 TRBJ2-3 TRBV7-2 few 12 TGTGCCAGCAGCCGATTAGCGGGAGGGGGGTATTTT CASSRLAGGGYF
TRBD2 TRBJ2-5 TRBV2 few 16 TGTGCCAGCAGTGAAGGTCCAGCGGGAGAAGGAGAGACCCAGTACTTC CASSEGPAGEGETQYF
. TRBJ2-7 TRBV2 . 13 TGTGCCAGCAGTGCGAGGGCCCCCTACGAGCAGTACTTC CASSARAPYEQYF
TRBD2 TRBJ2-7 TRBV9 . 16 TGTGCCAGCAGCCCACTCGGGAGGGCCCTGATTTACGAGCAGTACTTC CASSPLGRALIYEQYF
. TRBJ2-5 TRBV29-1 . 12 TGCAGCGTTGGCGCGGGCCTGGAGACCCAGTACTTC CSVGAGLETQYF
. TRBJ1-3 TRBV10-3 few 13 TGTGCCATCAGTCCGCTCTCTGGAAACACCATATATTTT CAISPLSGNTIYF
. TRBJ1-1 TRBV15 . 12 TGTGCCACCAGCAGAGATCGCACTGAAGCTTTCTTT CATSRDRTEAFF
TRBD2 TRBJ2-7 TRBV18 . 12 TGTGCCAGCTCAGCGGGGGGGACGGAGCAGTACTTC CASSAGGTEQYF
TRBD1 TRBJ2-7 TRBV20-1 few 15 TGCAGTGCTAGATCTCCAGGGGGCGCGACCTACGAGCAGTACTTC CSARSPGGATYEQYF
. TRBJ2-1 TRBV20-1 . 14 TGCAGTGCAGTCCCGGCGCTCTCCTACAATGAGCAGTTCTTC CSAVPALSYNEQFF
. TRBJ2-5 TRBV29-1 many 10 TGCAGCGTTGCGTTCGAGACCCAGTACTTC CSVAFETQYF
. TRBJ1-1 TRBV6-5 few 13 TGTGCCAGCAGTTACGTAAGGGGAGCTGAAGCTTTCTTT CASSYVRGAEAFF
TRBD1 TRBJ1-5 TRBV12-3/TRBV12-4 . 15 TGTGCCAGCAAAGAGTCGGGACAGGGCATCAAGCCCCAGCATTTT CASKESGQGIKPQHF
. TRBJ2-7 TRBV27 few 12 TGTGCCAGCACCCCCACAGCCTACGAGCAGTACTTC CASTPTAYEQYF
. TRBJ1-3 TRBV3-1 . 15 TGTGCCAGCAGCCCACGTCGGACAGATCGAAACACCATATATTTT CASSPRRTDRNTIYF
TRBD2 TRBJ2-1 TRBV9 . 19 TGTGCCAGCAGCCCACGGCGTAGCGGGAGGGGGGGGCTCTACAATGAGCAGTTCTTC CASSPRRSGRGGLYNEQFF
TRBD2 TRBJ2-1 TRBV6-1 . 16 TGTGCCAGCACAGCCTTAGCGGGAGGCCTCCACAATGAGCAGTTCTTC CASTALAGGLHNEQFF
TRBD2 TRBJ2-1 TRBV20-1 . 13 TGCAGTGCTAGAGGGACTAGCGGCAATGAGCAGTTCTTC CSARGTSGNEQFF
. TRBJ2-6 TRBV11-3 . 17 TGTGCCAGCAGCTTTAGGACGGCACACTCTGGGGCCAACGTCCTGACTTTC CASSFRTAHSGANVLTF